This TCR beta chain emerged from a study of cytomegalovirus exposure and HLA in healthy donors. The primer mix had 60 Vbeta and 13 Jbeta primers. Method: immunoSEQ multiplex PCR; TCRdb's copy keeps in-frame clones and lacks some. Found here are roughly 120,000 clones; the top ten clones hold over 2%. Comments on this clone: Other DNA sequences of this sample code for an identical CDR3.

Per the germline V gene, CDR1 is SGHNT and CDR2 is YENEEA. V gave up 4 bases and J gave up 3 bases; unmatched junction bases: 12. This CDR3 spans 17 amino acids. This receptor was identified in a man aged 40-50 years in good health and CMV-seronegative. The genes are TRBV11-3 and TRBJ2-7; 10 bases agree with TRBD2. The sequenced material came from PBMCs. In nucleotides, the CDR3 is TGTGCCAGCAGCTCCTCCCCCGGGACTAGCGCAATCTACGAGCAGTACTTC. Translation: CASSSSPGTSAIYEQYF. The full variable domain, its missing parts supplied by reference TRBV11-3 and TRBJ2-7, is EAGVVQSPRYKIIEKKQPVAFWCNPISGHNTLYWYLQNLGQGPELLIRYENEEAVDDSQLPKDRFSAERLKGVDSTLKIQPAELGDSAVYLCASSSSPGTSAIYEQYFGPGTRLTVT.